This T cell receptor (beta chain) derives from a study of T cell repertoires in cytomegalovirus infection (dated by TCRdb to the late 2010s). Concerning the study at large: Because public TCR beta signatures pointed to carriage of CMV infection together with the matching HLA type, the HLA type of each donor mattered for the analysis.

TCRdb shows the sequencer as Illumina HiSeq 1500. TCRdb itself trimmed the public reads at Q25 with fastp, ran MiXCR and retained productive beta chains. Entries that share a CDR3 protein sequence are merged under the most common genes and DNA. The sample table shows 630,000 or so distinct CDR3 sequences, and around 24% are seen once. 7% to 9% of the sample comes from the top ten. CDR1 PRHDT and CDR2 FYEKMQ were looked up in the germline V gene (reference sequence). Taken from cysteine to phenylalanine, the CDR3 has 15 residues. Only CDR3 DNA is held: 45 bases, read in frame from base 1. Trimming at the junction amounts to 4 bases on V and 8 bases on J, and the germline ends lie 18 bases apart. Remarks on this clonotype: The target of this receptor is not known. Per-nucleotide qualities are absent, and no much larger clonotype sits a single base away.

General conclusions and limits of the study: Cumulative frequency of public TCR beta family members discriminated carriers of CMV infection plus the relevant HLA type in this cohort and an independent approximately 340-donor cohort. In the ex vivo response, HLA-C-restricted CMV-specific TCR beta clonotypes were dominant, and in two of eight donors the single most frequent clonotype came from this HLA-C-restricted group.

Material for sequencing was CD8+ T cells from PBMCs. Recombination joined TRBV13 with TRBJ2-1; the D gene is perhaps TRBD1, from 6 matching bases. The receptor was derived from a human donor in good health (CMV status not recorded). Some clones in this sample may be carry-over from other donors' samples. CDR3 sequence: CASSSLTGTRDEQFF. The nucleotide sequence reads as follows: TGTGCCAGCAGCTCGTTGACAGGCACAAGGGATGAGCAGTTCTTC.